This T cell receptor beta chain was found in a study of T cell changes during pregnancy in multiple sclerosis. TCRdb keeps only in-frame clones here, not all; method: immunoSEQ multiplex PCR. The data hold 100,000 or so clones, with 91% observed a single time. Germline V lookup: CDR1 SGHVS, CDR2 FNYEAQ. V lost 1 base, J lost 5 bases, and 9 bases stayed unmatched. The CDR3 sequence is 17 residues long. The receptor comes from a female donor with multiple sclerosis, enrolled in a pregnancy study. V gene TRBV7-6 combines with J gene TRBJ2-1; 9 nucleotides agree with TRBD2. The source material was peripheral blood, sampled in the second trimester of pregnancy. CDR3 amino acids: CASSLVSAGGRDNEQFF. CDR3 coding DNA: TGTGCCAGCAGCTTAGTATCGGCGGGAGGGAGAGACAATGAGCAGTTCTTC. Drawing the rest from reference TRBV7-6 and TRBJ2-1, the complete variable domain is GAGVSQSPRYKVTKRGQDVALRCDPISGHVSLYWYRQALGQGPEFLTYFNYEAQQDKSGLPNDRFSAERPEGSISTLTIQRTEQRDSAMYRCASSLVSAGGRDNEQFFGPGTRLTVL.